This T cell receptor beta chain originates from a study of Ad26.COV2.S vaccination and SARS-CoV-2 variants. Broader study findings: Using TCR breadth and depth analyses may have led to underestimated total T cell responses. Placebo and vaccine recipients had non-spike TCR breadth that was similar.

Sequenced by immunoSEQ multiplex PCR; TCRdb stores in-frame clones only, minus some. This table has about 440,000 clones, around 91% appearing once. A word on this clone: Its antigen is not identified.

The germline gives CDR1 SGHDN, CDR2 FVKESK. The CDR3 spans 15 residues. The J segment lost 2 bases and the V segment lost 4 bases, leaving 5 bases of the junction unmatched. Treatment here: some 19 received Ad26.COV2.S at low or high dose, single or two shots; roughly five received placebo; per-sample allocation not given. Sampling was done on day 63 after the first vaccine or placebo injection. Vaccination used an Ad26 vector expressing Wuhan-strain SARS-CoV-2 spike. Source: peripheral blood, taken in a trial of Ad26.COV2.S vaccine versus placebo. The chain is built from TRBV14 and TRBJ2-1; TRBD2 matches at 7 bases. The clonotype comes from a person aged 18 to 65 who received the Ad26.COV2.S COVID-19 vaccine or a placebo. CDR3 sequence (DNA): TGTGCCAGCAGCCGGACTGCGGGAGCCTACAATGAGCAGTTCTTC. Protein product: CASSRTAGAYNEQFF.